Listed below are T cell receptor beta chains from one sample, sequenced in a study of blood T cell repertoires in COVID-19. Generated by immunoSEQ multiplex PCR, the TCRdb table keeps only in-frame clones and is missing some. In the table there are some 68,000 clones, roughly 89% of which are singletons. Sequencing input: peripheral blood. All receptors come from a man aged 50-60 years with active COVID-19. Both conserved end residues are part of each CDR3. The order of the fields is D gene, V gene, clone size, J gene, CDR3 protein, CDR3 DNA. The D gene is left open where the match is weak. Not every row has a clone size; where given, it reads once, few, many or a size class.

NA,TRBV18,NA,TRBJ1-6,CASSQGGDSPLHF,TGTGCCAGCTCACAGGGGGGGGATTCACCCCTCCACTTT
TRBD2,TRBV7-6,NA,TRBJ2-5,CASSQLAGGSQETQYF,TGTGCCAGCAGCCAACTAGCGGGTGGGTCCCAAGAGACCCAGTACTTC
NA,TRBV2,few,TRBJ1-5,CASSDRVPPQHF,TGTGCCAGCAGTGACAGGGTTCCGCCCCAGCATTTT
NA,TRBV2,NA,TRBJ1-1,CASSEAPGAGAFF,TGTGCCAGCAGTGAAGCTCCGGGAGCGGGGGCTTTCTTT
NA,TRBV6-2/TRBV6-3,NA,TRBJ1-6,CASSYSRTRTVYNSPLHF,TGTGCCAGCAGTTACTCGAGGACAAGGACAGTCTATAATTCACCCCTCCACTTT
NA,TRBV6-5,NA,TRBJ1-6,CASSYGGRAASPLHF,TGTGCCAGCAGTTATGGTGGCAGGGCCGCTTCACCCCTCCACTTT
TRBD1,TRBV7-2,NA,TRBJ1-4,CASSPPTGGATEKLFF,TGTGCCAGCAGCCCCCCGACAGGGGGCGCAACTGAAAAACTGTTTTTT
NA,TRBV5-8,NA,TRBJ2-7,CASWDSGAYEQYF,TGTGCCAGTTGGGACTCAGGCGCGTACGAGCAGTACTTC
NA,TRBV7-9,NA,TRBJ1-1,CATTERVGTEAFF,TGTGCCACTACTGAGAGGGTTGGCACTGAAGCTTTCTTT
NA,TRBV6-1,NA,TRBJ2-5,CASSESYLYRYF,TGTGCCAGCAGTGAATCTTACCTATATCGATACTTC
NA,TRBV10-3,NA,TRBJ2-7,CAIRGVTGSSEQYF,TGTGCCATTAGAGGGGTTACAGGGTCCAGCGAGCAGTACTTC
NA,TRBV5-4,once,TRBJ1-1,CASSPKTGWAAAFF,TGTGCCAGCAGCCCGAAAACAGGATGGGCCGCGGCTTTCTTT
TRBD1,TRBV7-9,NA,TRBJ1-2,CASSFPDRDYGYTF,TGTGCCAGCAGCTTTCCGGACAGGGACTATGGCTACACCTTC
TRBD2,TRBV6-5,NA,TRBJ2-1,CASSPRLAGTEQFF,TGTGCCAGCAGTCCCCGACTAGCGGGGACTGAGCAGTTCTTC
TRBD1,TRBV30,NA,TRBJ2-1,CAWDSRGYNEQFF,TGTGCCTGGGACTCCAGGGGGTACAATGAGCAGTTCTTC
NA,TRBV7-8,NA,TRBJ2-2,CASSLTGTGAGELFF,TGTGCCAGCAGCTTAACTGGTACGGGGGCCGGGGAGCTGTTTTTT
NA,TRBV19,NA,TRBJ1-1,CASSLVFTGGPEAFF,TGTGCCAGTAGTCTGGTTTTTACAGGTGGGCCTGAAGCTTTCTTT
TRBD2,TRBV11-2,NA,TRBJ2-7,CASSSPGTMSYEQYF,TGTGCCAGCAGCTCCCCCGGGACTATGTCCTACGAGCAGTACTTC
NA,TRBV5-1,NA,TRBJ2-7,CASSLERVSHEQYF,TGCGCCAGCAGCTTGGAGAGGGTAAGCCACGAGCAGTACTTC
TRBD2,TRBV5-6,NA,TRBJ2-3,CASSLLGLTSGTDTQYF,TGTGCCAGCAGCTTGCTAGGGTTGACTAGCGGCACAGATACGCAGTATTTT
NA,TRBV7-9,NA,TRBJ2-2,CATEIGQIANTGELFF,TGTGCCACCGAAATCGGACAGATCGCGAACACCGGGGAGCTGTTTTTT
TRBD2,TRBV6-2/TRBV6-3,NA,TRBJ2-3,CASSYLAGGSTDTQYF,TGTGCCAGCAGTTACCTGGCGGGGGGAAGCACAGATACGCAGTATTTT
NA,TRBV6-1,once,TRBJ1-2,CASSESLQGYTF,TGTGCCAGCAGTGAATCCCTTCAGGGCTACACCTTC
TRBD1,TRBV7-9,NA,TRBJ2-3,CASSRRDSSRDTQYF,TGTGCCAGCAGCCGCAGGGACAGCAGCCGAGATACGCAGTATTTT
TRBD1,TRBV18,NA,TRBJ2-3,CASSPRLTGGTDTQYF,TGTGCCAGCTCACCACGGTTGACAGGGGGCACAGATACGCAGTATTTT